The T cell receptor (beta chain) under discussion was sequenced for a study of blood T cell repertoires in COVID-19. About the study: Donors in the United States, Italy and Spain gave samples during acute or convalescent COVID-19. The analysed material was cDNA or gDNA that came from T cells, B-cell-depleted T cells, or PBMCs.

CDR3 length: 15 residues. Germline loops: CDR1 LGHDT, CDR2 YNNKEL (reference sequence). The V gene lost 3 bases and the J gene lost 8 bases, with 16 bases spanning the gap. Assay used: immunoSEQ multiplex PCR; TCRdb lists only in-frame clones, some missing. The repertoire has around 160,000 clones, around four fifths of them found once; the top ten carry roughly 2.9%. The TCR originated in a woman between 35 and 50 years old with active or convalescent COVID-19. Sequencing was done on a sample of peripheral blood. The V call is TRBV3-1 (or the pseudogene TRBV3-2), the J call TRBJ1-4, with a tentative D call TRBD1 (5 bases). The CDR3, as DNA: TGTGCCAGCAGCCACGCGGGGCCCGTGGGGGAAAAACTGTTTTTT. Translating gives CASSHAGPVGEKLFF.